Listed here is a single T cell receptor (beta chain). Its target is not known. The CDR3 covers 14 residues. The germline V gene encodes CDR1 SGHTA and CDR2 FQGNSA. V lost 5 bases, J lost 7 bases, and 9 bases stayed unmatched. This specimen belongs to a study of human T cells and chemical hapten exposure. Study-level results: Significantly more large CDR3 similarity clusters were formed by expanded TCRs than by controls.

TCRdb independently ran MiXCR on the RACE reads; one entry per CDR3 protein. The table records about 180,000 distinct CDR3 sequences, around 30% of them present only once. Time point indicated: pre-sensitization, week 0. The treatment is: therapeutic diphenylcyclopropenone sensitization with weekly scalp DPC. The sequencing used whole blood, collected in connection with sensitization to the hapten diphenylcyclopropenone (DPC). This TCR derives from a woman aged 25 to 45 with alopecia areata. Some clones in this sample may be carry-over from other donors' samples. The J gene is TRBJ1-2, the V gene TRBV7-2, with 8 bases that match TRBD1. CDR3 nucleotides: TGTGCCAGCAGCCCGGACAGGGTAACGGGTGGCTACACCTTC. This codes for CASSPDRVTGGYTF.